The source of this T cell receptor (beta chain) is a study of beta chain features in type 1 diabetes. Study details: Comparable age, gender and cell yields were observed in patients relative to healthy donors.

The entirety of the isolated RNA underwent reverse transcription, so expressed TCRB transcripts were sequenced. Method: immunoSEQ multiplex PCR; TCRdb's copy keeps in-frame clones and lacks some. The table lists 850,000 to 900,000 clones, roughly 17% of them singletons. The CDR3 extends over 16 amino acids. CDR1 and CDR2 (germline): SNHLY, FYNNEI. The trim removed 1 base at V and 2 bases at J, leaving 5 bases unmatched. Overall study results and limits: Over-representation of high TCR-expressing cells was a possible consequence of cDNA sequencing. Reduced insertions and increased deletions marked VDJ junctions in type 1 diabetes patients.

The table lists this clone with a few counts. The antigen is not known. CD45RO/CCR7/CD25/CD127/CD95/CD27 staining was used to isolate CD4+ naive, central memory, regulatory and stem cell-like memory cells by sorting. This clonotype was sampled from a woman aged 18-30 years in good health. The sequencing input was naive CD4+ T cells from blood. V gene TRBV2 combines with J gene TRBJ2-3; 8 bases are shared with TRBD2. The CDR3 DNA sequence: TGTGCCAGCAGTGAAGGCCGGGGGGGGTCCACAGATACGCAGTATTTT. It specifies CASSEGRGGSTDTQYF.